This is a list of T cell receptor beta chains from one sample in a study of identical twins. From the 5' RACE reads, TCRdb called clonotypes with MiXCR, one entry per CDR3 protein. Of approximately 500,000 distinct CDR3 sequences in the sample, approximately 25% were seen once. These data are also associated with another study on T cells expressing NK-cell markers.

Sequencing was done on a sample of CD4+ T cells sorted from blood. These receptors were collected from a woman aged 18 to 35 in good health. Both conserved end residues are part of each CDR3. The D gene is left open where the match is weak. Expanded clones are given a class, and other clones once, few, many or no size at all.

TRBV12-3/TRBV12-4	TRBJ1-2	-	-	CASSPSARSYGYTF	TGTGCCAGCAGCCCTTCCGCAAGAAGCTATGGCTACACCTTC
TRBV20-1	TRBJ2-5	-	-	CSARDLKSETQYF	TGCAGTGCTAGAGATTTGAAATCAGAGACCCAGTACTTC
TRBV28	TRBJ2-5	-	-	CASSSRSETQYF	TGTGCCAGCTCCTCACGTTCAGAGACCCAGTACTTC
TRBV6-2/TRBV6-3	TRBJ1-2	-	-	CASSRPSDLGHYGYTF	TGTGCCAGCAGTAGGCCCTCTGACTTGGGGCACTATGGCTACACCTTC
TRBV6-5	TRBJ2-2	-	few	CASSYGRTGTGELFF	TGTGCCAGCAGTTACGGTCGGACTGGCACCGGGGAGCTGTTTTTT
TRBV3-1	TRBJ2-1	TRBD2	-	CASSLPGLDYNEQFF	TGTGCCAGCAGCCTCCCGGGACTAGACTACAATGAGCAGTTCTTC
TRBV5-6	TRBJ2-5	-	-	CASSYTDSQETQYF	TGTGCCAGCAGCTACACGGACAGCCAAGAGACCCAGTACTTC
TRBV9	TRBJ2-1	TRBD2	-	CASSVNIGTSGNNEQFF	TGTGCCAGCAGCGTCAATATTGGGACTAGCGGGAATAATGAGCAGTTCTTC
TRBV20-1	TRBJ2-1	TRBD2	-	CSAKPLLAWDEQFF	TGCAGTGCTAAGCCCCTACTAGCGTGGGATGAGCAGTTCTTC
TRBV7-9	TRBJ1-3	-	once	CASSLAERRERNTIYF	TGTGCCAGCAGCTTAGCGGAGCGGAGGGAGAGAAACACCATATATTTT
TRBV10-3	TRBJ2-7	TRBD2	-	CAISEGTSYEQYF	TGTGCCATCAGTGAAGGGACTAGTTACGAGCAGTACTTC
TRBV7-2	TRBJ2-3	TRBD2	few	CASRPLAGGIASDTQYF	TGTGCCAGCAGACCACTAGCGGGAGGGATCGCCTCAGATACGCAGTATTTT
TRBV20-1	TRBJ1-2	TRBD1	-	CSAGGQFYGYTF	TGCAGTGCGGGGGGACAGTTCTATGGCTACACCTTC
TRBV20-1	TRBJ1-6	-	-	CSARVQANSPLHF	TGCAGTGCTAGAGTACAGGCTAATTCACCCCTCCACTTT
TRBV7-2	TRBJ2-7	-	-	CASSLAVSYEQYF	TGTGCCAGCAGCTTGGCCGTCTCCTACGAGCAGTACTTC
TRBV27	TRBJ2-3	TRBD1	-	CASSDPLGTEYTDTQYF	TGTGCCAGCAGTGACCCTTTAGGGACAGAATACACAGATACGCAGTATTTT
TRBV27	TRBJ1-2	-	few	CASTPTGAGDYGYTF	TGTGCCAGCACCCCAACCGGGGCAGGGGACTATGGCTACACCTTC